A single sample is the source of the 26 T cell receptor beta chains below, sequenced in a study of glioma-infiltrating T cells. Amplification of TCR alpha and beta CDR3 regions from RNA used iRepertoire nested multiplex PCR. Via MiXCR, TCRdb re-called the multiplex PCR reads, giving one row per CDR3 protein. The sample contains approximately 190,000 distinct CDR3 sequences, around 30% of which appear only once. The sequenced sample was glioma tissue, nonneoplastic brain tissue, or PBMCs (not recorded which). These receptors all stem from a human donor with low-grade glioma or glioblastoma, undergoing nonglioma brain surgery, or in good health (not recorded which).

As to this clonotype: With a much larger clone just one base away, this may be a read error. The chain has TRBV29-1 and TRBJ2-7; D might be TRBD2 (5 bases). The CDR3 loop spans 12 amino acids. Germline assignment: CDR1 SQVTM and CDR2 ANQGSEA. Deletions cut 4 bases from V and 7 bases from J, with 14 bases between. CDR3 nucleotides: TGCAGCGTTGTGAGCGGCTACAATGAGCAGTACTTC. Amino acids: CSVVSGYNEQYF.

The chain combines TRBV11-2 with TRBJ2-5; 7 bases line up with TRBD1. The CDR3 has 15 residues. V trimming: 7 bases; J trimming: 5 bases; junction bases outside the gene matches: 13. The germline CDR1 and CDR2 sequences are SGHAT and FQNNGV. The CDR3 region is CASTPTGYLQETQYF. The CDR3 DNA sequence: TGTGCCAGCACCCCGACAGGGTACCTACAGGAGACCCAGTACTTC. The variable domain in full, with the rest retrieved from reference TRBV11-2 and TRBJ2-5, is EAGVAQSPRYKIIEKRQSVAFWCNPISGHATLYWYQQILGQGPKLLIQFQNNGVVDDSQLPKDRFSAERLKGVDSTLKIQPAKLEDSAVYLCASTPTGYLQETQYFGPGTRLLVL.

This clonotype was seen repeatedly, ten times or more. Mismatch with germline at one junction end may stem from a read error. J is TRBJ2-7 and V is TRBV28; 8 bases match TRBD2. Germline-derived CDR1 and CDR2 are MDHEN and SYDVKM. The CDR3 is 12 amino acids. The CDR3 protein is CASSPLSGGYHF. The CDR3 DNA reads TGTGCCAGCAGCCCCCTTTCGGGAGGGTATCACTTC.

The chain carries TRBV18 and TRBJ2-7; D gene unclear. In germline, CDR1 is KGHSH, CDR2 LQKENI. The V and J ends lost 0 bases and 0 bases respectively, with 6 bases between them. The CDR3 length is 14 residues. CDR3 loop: CASSPPGISYEQYF. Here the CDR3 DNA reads TGTGCCAGCTCACCACCAGGGATCTCCTACGAGCAGTACTTC.

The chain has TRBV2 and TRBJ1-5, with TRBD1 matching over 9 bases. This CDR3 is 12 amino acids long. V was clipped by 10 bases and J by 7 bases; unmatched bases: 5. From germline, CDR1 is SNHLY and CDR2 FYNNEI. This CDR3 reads CATGTGSQPQHF. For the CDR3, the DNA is TGTGCCACCGGGACAGGGTCGCAGCCCCAGCATTTT.

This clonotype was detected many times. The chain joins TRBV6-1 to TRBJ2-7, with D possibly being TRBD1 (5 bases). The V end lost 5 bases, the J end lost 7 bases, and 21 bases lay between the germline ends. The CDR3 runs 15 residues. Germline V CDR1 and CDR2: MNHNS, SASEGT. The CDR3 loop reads CASSSILGIRGEQYF. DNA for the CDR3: TGTGCCAGCAGTTCGATTTTGGGCATAAGGGGTGAGCAGTACTTC.

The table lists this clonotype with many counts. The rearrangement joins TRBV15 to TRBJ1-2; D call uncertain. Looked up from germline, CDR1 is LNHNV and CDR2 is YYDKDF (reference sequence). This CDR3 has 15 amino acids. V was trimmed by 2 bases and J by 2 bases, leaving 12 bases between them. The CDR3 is CATSRPQAMNYGYTF. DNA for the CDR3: TGTGCCACCAGCAGACCCCAGGCGATGAACTATGGCTACACCTTC.

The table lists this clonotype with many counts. The chain's CDR3 is CASSLGGQETQYF. CDR3 coding DNA: TGTGCCAGCAGCTTAGGCGGGCAAGAGACCCAGTACTTC. V usage is TRBV7-2 and J usage is TRBJ2-5; TRBD2 is a possible D gene (5 bases). CDR3 length: 13 residues. From germline, CDR1 is SGHTA and CDR2 FQGNSA. The V end was cut by 1 base, the J end by 2 bases, with 5 bases between.

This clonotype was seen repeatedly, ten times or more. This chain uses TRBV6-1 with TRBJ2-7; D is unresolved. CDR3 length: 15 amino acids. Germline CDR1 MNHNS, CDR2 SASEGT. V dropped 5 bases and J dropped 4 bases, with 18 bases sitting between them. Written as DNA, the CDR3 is TGTGCCAGCAGTTCCCTTACTGCTCAGGTTTACGAGCAGTACTTC. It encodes CASSSLTAQVYEQYF.

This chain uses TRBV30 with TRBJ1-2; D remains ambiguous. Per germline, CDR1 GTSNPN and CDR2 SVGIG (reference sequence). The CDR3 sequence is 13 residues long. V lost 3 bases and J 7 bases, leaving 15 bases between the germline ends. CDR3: CAWSDVAGGGYTF. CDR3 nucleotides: TGTGCCTGGAGCGACGTAGCGGGAGGTGGCTACACCTTC.

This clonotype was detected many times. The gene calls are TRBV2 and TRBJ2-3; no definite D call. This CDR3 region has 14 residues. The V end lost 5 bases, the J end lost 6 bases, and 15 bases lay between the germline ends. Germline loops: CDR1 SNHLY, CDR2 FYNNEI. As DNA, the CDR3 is TGTGCCAGCAGTTACGCCCCTTTGGCGGATACGCAGTATTTT. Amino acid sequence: CASSYAPLADTQYF.

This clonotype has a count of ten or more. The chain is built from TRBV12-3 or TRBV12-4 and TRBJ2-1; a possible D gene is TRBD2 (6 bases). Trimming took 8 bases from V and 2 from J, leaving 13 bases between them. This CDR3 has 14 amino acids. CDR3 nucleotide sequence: TGTGCCAGCGCGCGGAGGGCACCCTACAATGAGCAGTTCTTC. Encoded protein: CASARRAPYNEQFF.

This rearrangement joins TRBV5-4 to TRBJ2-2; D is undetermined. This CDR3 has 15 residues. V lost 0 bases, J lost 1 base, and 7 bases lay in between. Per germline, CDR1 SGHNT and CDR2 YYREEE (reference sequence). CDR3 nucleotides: TGTGCCAGCAGCTTGGGGTACAGGAACACCGGGGAGCTGTTTTTT. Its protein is CASSLGYRNTGELFF.

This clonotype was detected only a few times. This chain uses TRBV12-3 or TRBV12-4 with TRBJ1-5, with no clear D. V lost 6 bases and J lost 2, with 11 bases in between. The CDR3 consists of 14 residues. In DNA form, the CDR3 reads TGTGCCAGCAGCCGTCAGGATGGCAATCAGCCCCAGCATTTT. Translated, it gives CASSRQDGNQPQHF.

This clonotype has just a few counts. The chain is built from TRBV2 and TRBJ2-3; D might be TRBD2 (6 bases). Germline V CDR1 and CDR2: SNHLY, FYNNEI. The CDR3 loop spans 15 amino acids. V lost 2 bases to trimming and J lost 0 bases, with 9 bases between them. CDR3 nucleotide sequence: TGTGCCAGCAGTGAAACGACTAGTAGCACAGATACGCAGTATTTT. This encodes CASSETTSSTDTQYF. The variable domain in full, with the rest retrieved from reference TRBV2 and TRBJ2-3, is EPEVTQTPSHQVTQMGQEVILRCVPISNHLYFYWYRQILGQKVEFLVSFYNNEISEKSEIFDDQFSVERPDGSNFTLKIRSTKLEDSAMYFCASSETTSSTDTQYFGPGTRLTVL.

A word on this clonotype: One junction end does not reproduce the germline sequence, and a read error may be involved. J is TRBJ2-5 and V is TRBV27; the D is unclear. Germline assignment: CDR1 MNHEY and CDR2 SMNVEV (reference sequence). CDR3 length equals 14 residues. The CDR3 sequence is CSSISRLRQETQYF. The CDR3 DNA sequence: TGTTCCAGCATTTCCAGGTTACGCCAAGAGACCCAGTACTTC.

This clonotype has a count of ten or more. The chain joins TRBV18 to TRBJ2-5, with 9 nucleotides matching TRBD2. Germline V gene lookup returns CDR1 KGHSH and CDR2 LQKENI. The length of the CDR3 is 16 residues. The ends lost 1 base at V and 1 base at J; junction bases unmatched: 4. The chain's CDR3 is CASSPLLSGSQETQYF. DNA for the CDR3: TGTGCCAGCTCACCACTGCTTAGCGGGAGCCAAGAGACCCAGTACTTC.

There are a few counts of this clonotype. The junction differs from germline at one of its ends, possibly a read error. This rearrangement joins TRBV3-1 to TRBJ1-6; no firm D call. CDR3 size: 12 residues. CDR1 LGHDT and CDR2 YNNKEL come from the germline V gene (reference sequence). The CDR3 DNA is TGTGCCAGCAGCCAAGTACGTTCACCCCTCAACTTT. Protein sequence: CASSQVRSPLNF.

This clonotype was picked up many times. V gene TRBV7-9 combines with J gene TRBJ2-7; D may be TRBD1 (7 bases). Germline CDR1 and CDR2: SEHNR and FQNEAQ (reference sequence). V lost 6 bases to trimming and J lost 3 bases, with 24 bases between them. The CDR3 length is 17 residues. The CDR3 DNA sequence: TGTGCCAGCAGTGGGACAGATCGAACACTAGCATTCTACGAGCAGTACTTC. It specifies CASSGTDRTLAFYEQYF.

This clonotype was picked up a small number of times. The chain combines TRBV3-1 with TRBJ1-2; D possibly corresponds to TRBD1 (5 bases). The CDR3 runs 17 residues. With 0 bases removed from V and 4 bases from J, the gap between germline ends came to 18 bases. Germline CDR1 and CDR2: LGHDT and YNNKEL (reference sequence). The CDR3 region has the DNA TGTGCCAGCAGCCAAGATTCCGGCGGAACAGGAGCCTATGGCTACACCTTC. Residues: CASSQDSGGTGAYGYTF.

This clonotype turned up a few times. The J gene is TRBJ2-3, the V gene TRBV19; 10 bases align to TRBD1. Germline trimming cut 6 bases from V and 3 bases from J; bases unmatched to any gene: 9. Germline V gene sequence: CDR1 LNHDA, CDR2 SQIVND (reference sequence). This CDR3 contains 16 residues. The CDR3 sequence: CASSPMGTGATDTQYF. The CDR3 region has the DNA TGTGCCAGTAGCCCGATGGGGACAGGGGCTACAGATACGCAGTATTTT.

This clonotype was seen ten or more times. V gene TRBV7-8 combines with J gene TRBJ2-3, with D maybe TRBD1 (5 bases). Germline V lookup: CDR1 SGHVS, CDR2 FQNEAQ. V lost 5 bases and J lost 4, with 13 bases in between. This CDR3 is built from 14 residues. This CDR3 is CASSVSRAADTQYF. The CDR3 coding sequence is TGTGCCAGCAGCGTAAGCAGGGCCGCAGATACGCAGTATTTT.

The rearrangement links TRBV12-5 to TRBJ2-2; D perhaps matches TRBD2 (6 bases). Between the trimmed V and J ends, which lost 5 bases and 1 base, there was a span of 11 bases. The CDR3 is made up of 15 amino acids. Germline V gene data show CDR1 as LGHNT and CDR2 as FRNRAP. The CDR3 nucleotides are TGTGCTAGTGGTCCCCAGGGAGGGAACACCGGGGAGCTGTTTTTT. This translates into CASGPQGGNTGELFF.

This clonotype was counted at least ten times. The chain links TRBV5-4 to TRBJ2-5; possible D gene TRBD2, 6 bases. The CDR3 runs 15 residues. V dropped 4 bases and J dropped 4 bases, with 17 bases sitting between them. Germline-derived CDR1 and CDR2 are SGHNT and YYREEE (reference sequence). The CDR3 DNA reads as TGTGCCAGCAGCCCCCCGACCGGGAGTGGAGAGACCCAGTACTTC. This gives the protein CASSPPTGSGETQYF.

CDR3 sequence reads: CSVGGLDGGTDTQYF. The CDR3 nucleotides read TGCAGCGTTGGCGGACTAGATGGTGGCACAGATACGCAGTATTTT. This rearrangement joins TRBV29-1 to TRBJ2-3; 7 positions agree with TRBD2. The CDR3 length is 15 residues. V lost 4 bases, J lost 1 base, and 8 bases stayed unmatched. Germline V gene data show CDR1 as SQVTM and CDR2 as ANQGSEA.

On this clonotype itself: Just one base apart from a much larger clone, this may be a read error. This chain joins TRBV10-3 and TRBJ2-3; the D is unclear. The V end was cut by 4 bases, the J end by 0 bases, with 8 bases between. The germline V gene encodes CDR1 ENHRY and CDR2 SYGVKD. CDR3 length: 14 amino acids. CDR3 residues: CAISAKVSTDTQYF. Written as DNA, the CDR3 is TGTGCCATCAGTGCAAAGGTTAGCACAGATACGCAGTATTTT.